The 21 T cell receptor beta chains given below trace back to one sample, sequenced in a study of cytomegalovirus exposure and HLA in healthy donors. PCR employed 60 Vbeta and 13 Jbeta primers. Only in-frame clones appear in the TCRdb table, and some are missing; sequencing was by immunoSEQ multiplex PCR. The repertoire holds a few hundred thousand clones, with roughly four fifths as singletons. The sample consisted of PBMCs. The origin of the receptors is a woman between 45 and 65 years old in good health and CMV-seropositive.

The gene calls are TRBV10-3 and TRBJ1-1, with no clear D. The CDR3 loop spans 15 amino acids. The V gene lost 7 bases and the J gene lost 3 bases, with 18 bases spanning the gap. The V gene's germline CDR1 is ENHRY and CDR2 SYGVKD. Written as DNA, the CDR3 is TGTGCCATCAAGAGACACGAAGGCTATCACACTGAAGCTTTCTTT. The encoded protein is CAIKRHEGYHTEAFF.

CDR3 protein: CASSLNGGAFNEQYF. The CDR3 DNA follows: TGTGCCAGCAGCTTAAACGGTGGGGCCTTTAACGAGCAGTACTTC. The J gene is TRBJ2-7, the V gene TRBV7-2; tentative D call: TRBD1 (5 bases). The CDR3 covers 15 residues. Trimming cost V 2 bases and J 5 bases, with 16 bases left between them. Germline V gene data show CDR1 as SGHTA and CDR2 as FQGNSA.

V is TRBV5-4 and J is TRBJ1-6, with D perhaps matching TRBD1 (6 bases). The CDR3 length is 16 residues. The germline V and J ends were trimmed by 0 bases and 1 base, with 8 bases remaining between them. Looked up from germline, CDR1 is SGHNT and CDR2 is YYREEE (reference sequence). CDR3 region: CASSLGGHSYNSPLHF. Here the CDR3 DNA reads TGTGCCAGCAGCTTGGGGGGGCATTCCTATAATTCACCCCTCCACTTT.

The rearrangement joins TRBV5-1 to TRBJ2-3; D possibly corresponds to TRBD2 (7 bases). This CDR3 comprises 16 residues. Germline V CDR1 and CDR2: SGHRS, YFSETQ. Trimming took off 4 bases at V and 4 bases at J, with 19 bases between the two ends. DNA for the CDR3: TGCGCCAGCAGCCCAGAGGGGGGGCGGTTGCCAGATACGCAGTATTTT. Translating it yields CASSPEGGRLPDTQYF.

This rearrangement joins TRBV6-5 to TRBJ1-2, with D unclear. This CDR3 contains 12 residues. Per the germline V gene, CDR1 is MNHEY and CDR2 is SVGAGI. V was shortened by 2 bases and J by 4 bases, with 5 bases between the two germline ends. CDR3 amino acids: CASSYAVYGYTF. CDR3 DNA: TGTGCCAGCAGTTACGCGGTCTATGGCTACACCTTC.

The CDR3 DNA reads as TGTGCCAGCAGTTACTCTGGGACGGGGGGAAATTCACCCCTCCACTTT. This translates into CASSYSGTGGNSPLHF. This rearrangement joins TRBV6-5 to TRBJ1-6, with D tentatively TRBD1 (5 bases). V was shortened by 0 bases and J by 7 bases, with 13 bases between the two germline ends. CDR1 is MNHEY, CDR2 SVGAGI, per germline. The CDR3 length is 16 residues.

CDR3 sequence reads: CASSSIAGQETQYF. CDR3 DNA sequence: TGCGCCAGCAGCTCGATAGCGGGGCAAGAGACCCAGTACTTC. The chain links TRBV5-1 to TRBJ2-5; 8 bases line up with TRBD2. J gave up 2 bases and V 3 bases, and 3 bases lay outside the gene matches. The CDR3 sequence is 14 residues long. Per the germline V gene, CDR1 is SGHRS and CDR2 is YFSETQ. The entire variable domain, with the rest obtained from reference TRBV5-1 and TRBJ2-5, is as follows: KAGVTQTPRYLIKTRGQQVTLSCSPISGHRSVSWYQQTPGQGLQFLFEYFSETQRNKGNFPGRFSGRQFSNSRSEMNVSTLELGDSALYLCASSSIAGQETQYFGPGTRLLVL.

The chain uses TRBV6-5 and TRBJ1-1; unclear D gene. CDR1 is MNHEY, CDR2 SVGAGI, per germline. The CDR3 totals 15 residues. Deletions cut 6 bases from V and 3 bases from J, with 17 bases between. The CDR3 DNA is TGTGCCAGCAGACCGGGGAGGAACGATTACACTGAAGCTTTCTTT. It encodes CASRPGRNDYTEAFF.

This clone has just a few counts. V gene TRBV6-5 combines with J gene TRBJ2-7; 8 bases are a match to TRBD1. The CDR3 is made up of 15 amino acids. CDR1 and CDR2 from the germline V gene are MNHEY and SVGAGI. V shed 6 bases, J shed 0 bases, and the junction held 7 bases outside the gene matches. The CDR3 here is CASRLRTGLSYEQYF. DNA for the CDR3: TGTGCCAGCAGATTACGGACAGGGCTCTCCTACGAGCAGTACTTC.

J is TRBJ2-3 and V is TRBV5-1; 8 bases fit TRBD1. The germline V gene encodes CDR1 SGHRS and CDR2 YFSETQ. With 6 bases clipped from V and 2 bases from J, the junction kept 14 bases outside the gene matches. This CDR3 spans 17 amino acids. The CDR3 region has the DNA TGCGCCAGCAAGCCCGAATACAGGGGGATCCTCACAGATACGCAGTATTTT. Protein: CASKPEYRGILTDTQYF.

The chain recombines TRBV6-6 with TRBJ2-5; the D gene is possibly TRBD1 (6 bases). The V gene's germline CDR1 is MNHNY and CDR2 SVGAGI (reference sequence). The CDR3 is 14 residues long. The germline V and J ends were trimmed by 4 bases and 1 base, with 10 bases remaining between them. The CDR3 DNA reads TGTGCCAGCAGTTCCTCGGACAGCCAAGAGACCCAGTACTTC. It specifies CASSSSDSQETQYF.

This sequence joins TRBV30 and TRBJ2-1; TRBD2 matches 13 bases. The germline V gene has CDR1 GTSNPN and CDR2 SVGIG (reference sequence). CDR3 size: 15 residues. V lost 8 bases and J lost 4; bases outside the gene matches: 8. CDR3 sequence: CAHWTSGGPYNEQFF. The CDR3 DNA is TGTGCCCATTGGACTAGCGGGGGCCCTTACAATGAGCAGTTCTTC.

The chain is built from TRBV19 and TRBJ2-1; 15 bases are shared with TRBD2. Germline values: CDR1 LNHDA, CDR2 SQIVND (reference sequence). The trim removed 1 base at V and 2 bases at J, leaving 0 bases unmatched. CDR3 length equals 17 residues. CDR3 DNA: TGTGCCAGTAGTATAGGGACTAGCGGGGGGGCCTACAATGAGCAGTTCTTC. Protein: CASSIGTSGGAYNEQFF.

The chain has TRBV29-1 and TRBJ2-1, with TRBD2 as a possible D gene (7 bases). The germline V gene has CDR1 SQVTM and CDR2 ANQGSEA. Between the trimmed V and J ends, which lost 3 bases and 5 bases, there was a span of 14 bases. The CDR3 totals 14 residues. The CDR3 region is CSVEGGAVNNEQFF. The CDR3, as DNA: TGCAGCGTTGAGGGGGGGGCCGTTAACAATGAGCAGTTCTTC.

The chain joins TRBV28 to TRBJ1-2, with D uncertain. Trimming took off 1 base at V and 5 bases at J, with 11 bases between the two ends. The CDR3 runs to 14 residues. Germline V gives CDR1 MDHEN, CDR2 SYDVKM. The CDR3 region is CASSLFGQYYGYTF. The DNA of the CDR3 is TGTGCCAGCAGTTTATTTGGGCAGTATTATGGCTACACCTTC.

This chain links TRBV19 with TRBJ1-1; D uncertain. The V gene's germline CDR1 is LNHDA and CDR2 SQIVND (reference sequence). This CDR3 has 16 residues. The V gene lost 7 bases and the J gene lost 0 bases, with 18 bases spanning the gap. Here the CDR3 reads CASNNLIRTMNTEAFF. CDR3 DNA sequence: TGTGCCAGTAATAACCTAATCCGGACTATGAACACTGAAGCTTTCTTT. Using reference TRBV19 and TRBJ1-1 for the parts outside the CDR3, the full variable domain is DGGITQSPKYLFRKEGQNVTLSCEQNLNHDAMYWYRQDPGQGLRLIYYSQIVNDFQKGDIAEGYSVSREKKESFPLTVTSAQKNPTAFYLCASNNLIRTMNTEAFFGQGTRLTVV.

The chain carries TRBV2 and TRBJ1-2; D is unresolved. The CDR3 length is 12 residues. CDR1 and CDR2 from the germline V gene are SNHLY and FYNNEI. Trimming took 4 bases from V and 5 from J, leaving 8 bases between them. In nucleotides, the CDR3 is TGTGCCAGCAGTGGAGGTTTTTATGGCTACACCTTC. Translated, it gives CASSGGFYGYTF.

This sequence joins TRBV4-1 and TRBJ2-5; possibly TRBD1 for D (5 bases). Judging by the DNA end, TRBJ2-7 fits better; the J call may be wrong. The CDR3 length is 14 residues. Germline CDR1 is MGHRA and CDR2 is YSYEKL. The CDR3 sequence is CASSLSTESYEQYF. The CDR3 coding sequence is TGCGCCAGCAGCCTTTCGACAGAATCCTACGAGCAGTACTTC.

This rearrangement joins TRBV6-1 to TRBJ1-5; D gene ambiguous. Trimming left V 3 bases short and J 0 bases short, with 9 bases between. CDR1 is MNHNS and CDR2 is SASEGT in the germline V gene. The CDR3 covers 15 residues. The chain's CDR3 is CASSENILSNQPQHF. The CDR3 nucleotides read TGTGCCAGCAGTGAGAACATCCTTAGCAATCAGCCCCAGCATTTT.

This clone has a single count. The V and J genes are TRBV6-1 and TRBJ2-2; 7 bases agree with TRBD2. V lost 4 bases, J lost 3 bases, and 2 bases stayed unmatched. There are 14 residues in the CDR3. The germline V gene has CDR1 MNHNS and CDR2 SASEGT. As DNA, the CDR3 is TGTGCCAGCAGTGTGGGGGGGGACACCGGGGAGCTGTTTTTT. Protein sequence: CASSVGGDTGELFF.

This CDR3 reads CASSQDRGRYVGYTF. CDR3 DNA: TGTGCCAGCAGTCAAGACAGGGGCCGCTACGTGGGCTACACCTTC. The V gene is TRBV11-2, the J gene TRBJ1-2; 8 bases line up with TRBD1. Germline CDR1 is SGHAT and CDR2 is FQNNGV. V trimming: 6 bases; J trimming: 8 bases; junction bases outside the gene matches: 14. The CDR3 is 15 amino acids.